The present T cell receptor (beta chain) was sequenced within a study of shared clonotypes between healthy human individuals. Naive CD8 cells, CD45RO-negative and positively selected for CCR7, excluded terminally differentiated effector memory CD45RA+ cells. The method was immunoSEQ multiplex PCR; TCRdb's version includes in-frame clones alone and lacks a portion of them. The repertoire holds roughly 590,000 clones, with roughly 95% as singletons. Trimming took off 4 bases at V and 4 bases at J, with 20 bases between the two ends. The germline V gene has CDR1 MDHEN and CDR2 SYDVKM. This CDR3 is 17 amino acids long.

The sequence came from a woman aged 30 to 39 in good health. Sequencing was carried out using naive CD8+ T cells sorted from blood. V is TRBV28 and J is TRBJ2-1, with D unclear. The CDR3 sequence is CASSSELSTPLYNEQFF. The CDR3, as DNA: TGTGCCAGCAGTTCAGAACTCTCGACACCATTATACAATGAGCAGTTCTTC.